This TCR beta chain was retrieved from a study of T cells after somatic rescue of genetic block. Germline values: CDR1 LGHNA, CDR2 YNFKEQ. J was trimmed by 4 bases and V by 5 bases; bases with no gene match: 6. The CDR3 is made up of 15 amino acids. There are a few counts of this clone. The table came from immunoSEQ multiplex PCR; TCRdb's copy has only in-frame clones and leaves some out. The data contain more than 65,000 clones, roughly 93% of them seen just once; the ten biggest clones take up approximately 2.7%. This TCR was sampled from a man younger than 45. The material sequenced was peripheral blood mononuclear cells (PBMCs). The chain combines TRBV4-2 with TRBJ2-7; TRBD2 agrees at 12 bases. In DNA, the CDR3 is TGTGCCAGCAGCTTTCTAGCGGGGGGGAAATACGAGCAGTACTTC. Protein product: CASSFLAGGKYEQYF.